Listed below are T cell receptor beta chains from one sample, sequenced in a study of chemoradiotherapy in HPV16-positive cancers. Only in-frame clones appear in the TCRdb table, and some are missing; sequencing was by immunoSEQ multiplex PCR. Of about 1,000 clones in the sample, 60% to 80% were seen once. This specimen was tumor tissue, taken from a patient who underwent chemoradiotherapy. Every receptor here comes from a human donor with HPV-associated anogenital cancer. Both conserved end residues are part of each CDR3. The order of the fields is D gene, J gene, clone size, V gene, CDR3 protein, CDR3 DNA. D genes are given only for firm matches. Clone size is given for some rows only: seen once, a few or many times, or a class if the clone is expanded.

D gene: NA; J gene: TRBJ1-6; clone size: NA; V gene: TRBV30; CDR3 protein: CALAGAYNSPLHF; CDR3 DNA: TGTGCCCTCGCAGGGGCCTATAATTCACCCCTCCACTTT
D gene: TRBD1; J gene: TRBJ1-2; clone size: NA; V gene: TRBV13; CDR3 protein: CASSLAGTGVGYTF; CDR3 DNA: TGTGCCAGCAGCTTAGCCGGGACAGGGGTAGGCTACACCTTC
D gene: NA; J gene: TRBJ1-1; clone size: few; V gene: TRBV5-4; CDR3 protein: CASSLPGTSWVGTEAFF; CDR3 DNA: TGTGCCAGCAGCTTGCCGGGAACTAGCTGGGTAGGGACTGAAGCTTTCTTT
D gene: TRBD1; J gene: TRBJ1-5; clone size: few; V gene: TRBV2; CDR3 protein: CASSEQGARQPQHF; CDR3 DNA: TGTGCCAGCAGTGAGCAGGGGGCTCGTCAGCCCCAGCATTTT
D gene: TRBD1; J gene: TRBJ1-2; clone size: NA; V gene: TRBV28; CDR3 protein: CASSLSDRGQEYGYTF; CDR3 DNA: TGTGCCAGCAGTTTAAGTGACAGGGGGCAGGAATATGGCTACACCTTC
D gene: TRBD2; J gene: TRBJ2-1; clone size: NA; V gene: TRBV6-1; CDR3 protein: CASTPGGGVIQFF; CDR3 DNA: TGTGCCAGCACGCCCGGGGGGGGTGTTATACAGTTCTTC
D gene: TRBD2; J gene: TRBJ2-7; clone size: few; V gene: TRBV7-9; CDR3 protein: CASSLVASGVEQYF; CDR3 DNA: TGTGCCAGCAGCTTAGTTGCTAGCGGGGTCGAGCAGTACTTC
D gene: TRBD1; J gene: TRBJ1-1; clone size: few; V gene: TRBV30; CDR3 protein: CAWSTRGTGGTEAFF; CDR3 DNA: TGTGCCTGGAGTACCCGAGGGACAGGCGGCACTGAAGCTTTCTTT
D gene: TRBD2; J gene: TRBJ2-7; clone size: NA; V gene: TRBV27; CDR3 protein: CASSLSRGNRYEQYF; CDR3 DNA: TGTGCCAGCAGTTTATCGCGGGGGAATAGGTACGAGCAGTACTTC
D gene: TRBD1; J gene: TRBJ2-1; clone size: NA; V gene: TRBV5-1; CDR3 protein: CASSRGGGTGGTSSYNEQFF; CDR3 DNA: TGCGCCAGCAGCCGGGGAGGTGGGACAGGGGGTACCAGCTCCTACAATGAGCAGTTCTTC
D gene: TRBD1; J gene: TRBJ1-4; clone size: few; V gene: TRBV6-5; CDR3 protein: CASSSGQANEKLFF; CDR3 DNA: TGTGCCAGCAGTTCGGGACAGGCTAATGAAAAACTGTTTTTT
D gene: TRBD1; J gene: TRBJ1-2; clone size: NA; V gene: TRBV6-1; CDR3 protein: CASRETGGRGYTF; CDR3 DNA: TGTGCCAGCAGGGAGACAGGGGGCCGTGGCTACACCTTC
D gene: NA; J gene: TRBJ1-2; clone size: NA; V gene: TRBV7-9; CDR3 protein: CASSLLMDTYGYTF; CDR3 DNA: TGTGCCAGCAGCTTACTGATGGACACCTATGGCTACACCTTC
D gene: NA; J gene: TRBJ1-1; clone size: NA; V gene: TRBV30; CDR3 protein: CASNVIMNTEAFF; CDR3 DNA: TGTGCCTCCAACGTTATTATGAACACTGAAGCTTTCTTT
D gene: NA; J gene: TRBJ1-2; clone size: NA; V gene: TRBV21-1; CDR3 protein: CASSKRGGSYGYTF; CDR3 DNA: TGTGCCAGCAGCAAAAGGGGAGGTTCCTATGGCTACACCTTC
D gene: NA; J gene: TRBJ1-6; clone size: NA; V gene: TRBV27; CDR3 protein: CASSPRVSYNSPLHF; CDR3 DNA: TGTGCCAGCAGTCCCAGGGTCTCCTATAATTCACCCCTCCACTTT
D gene: TRBD1; J gene: TRBJ2-3; clone size: NA; V gene: TRBV9; CDR3 protein: CASSAPTGAYTDTQYF; CDR3 DNA: TGTGCCAGCAGCGCACCAACAGGGGCCTACACAGATACGCAGTATTTT
D gene: TRBD2; J gene: TRBJ2-3; clone size: NA; V gene: TRBV5-1; CDR3 protein: CASRRLAGGTDTQYF; CDR3 DNA: TGCGCCAGCAGGAGGCTAGCGGGGGGCACAGATACGCAGTATTTT
D gene: NA; J gene: TRBJ1-2; clone size: NA; V gene: TRBV6-6; CDR3 protein: CASSYPPRAGGYTF; CDR3 DNA: TGTGCCAGCAGTTACCCGCCCAGAGCAGGCGGCTACACCTTC
D gene: NA; J gene: TRBJ2-5; clone size: NA; V gene: TRBV7-2; CDR3 protein: CASSLAGRETQYF; CDR3 DNA: TGTGCCAGCAGCTTAGCAGGGAGAGAGACCCAGTACTTC
D gene: NA; J gene: TRBJ1-2; clone size: NA; V gene: TRBV6-1; CDR3 protein: CASSEQTNYGYTF; CDR3 DNA: TGTGCCAGCAGTGAACAGACTAACTATGGCTACACCTTC
D gene: NA; J gene: TRBJ2-4; clone size: NA; V gene: TRBV10-1; CDR3 protein: CASSENLDGYIQYF; CDR3 DNA: TGCGCCAGCAGTGAGAACCTGGACGGGTACATTCAGTACTTC
D gene: TRBD2; J gene: TRBJ2-2; clone size: NA; V gene: TRBV19; CDR3 protein: CASMKRGGRTGELFF; CDR3 DNA: TGTGCCAGTATGAAGCGGGGGGGCCGCACCGGGGAGCTGTTTTTT
D gene: NA; J gene: TRBJ2-1; clone size: NA; V gene: TRBV7-2; CDR3 protein: CASSFPGQGVNEQFF; CDR3 DNA: TGTGCCAGCAGCTTCCCGGGCCAAGGGGTCAATGAGCAGTTCTTC
D gene: TRBD2; J gene: TRBJ2-1; clone size: NA; V gene: TRBV7-8; CDR3 protein: CASSLAFSPGGAIDNEQFF; CDR3 DNA: TGTGCCAGCAGCTTAGCCTTCTCTCCCGGGGGGGCCATCGACAATGAGCAGTTCTTC
D gene: TRBD2; J gene: TRBJ2-3; clone size: NA; V gene: TRBV9; CDR3 protein: CASSATSGGTDTQYF; CDR3 DNA: TGTGCCAGCAGCGCGACTAGCGGGGGGACAGATACGCAGTATTTT